Shown below are 15 T cell receptor beta chains from a single sample sequenced in a study of blood T cell repertoires in COVID-19 (dated by TCRdb to the early 2020s). The library came from the immunoSEQ multiplex PCR assay. The immuneACCESS repertoire file appears here via TCRdb, limited to in-frame rearrangements. These files lack a portion of the clones; in checked studies, under half of the deficit traces to unresolved V genes, and the cause of the others is not known. The sample table contains 100,000 to 150,000 clones; only one count was recorded for 85% to 90% of them. The ten largest clones represent under 3% of the sample. Sequenced: peripheral blood. These receptors all stem from a man in his fifties or sixties with active COVID-19.

The V and J genes are TRBV11-3 and TRBJ2-1; TRBD1 aligns across 9 bases. Germline loops: CDR1 SGHNT, CDR2 YENEEA. The CDR3 is made up of 14 amino acids. V lost 5 bases to trimming and J lost 7 bases; unmatched junction nucleotides: 6. CDR3 DNA: TGTGCCAGCAGCCTCCAGGACAGGGGAAATGAGCAGTTCTTC. Translated: CASSLQDRGNEQFF.

This chain joins TRBV3-1 (or the pseudogene TRBV3-2) and TRBJ2-3; 12 bases fit TRBD2. The trim removed 0 bases at V and 0 bases at J, leaving 10 bases unmatched. Germline lookup yields CDR1 LGHDT and CDR2 YNNKEL (reference sequence). There are 20 residues in the CDR3. This CDR3 is CASSQELRTSGTISTDTQYF. The CDR3 DNA is TGTGCCAGCAGCCAAGAGCTGAGGACTAGCGGGACAATTAGCACAGATACGCAGTATTTT.

The CDR3 spells CASTSTGGPYNEQFF. The CDR3 nucleotides read TGTGCCAGCACCTCGACAGGGGGTCCCTACAATGAGCAGTTCTTC. The V gene is TRBV6-5, the J gene TRBJ2-1, with 9 bases fitting TRBD1. V was clipped by 7 bases and J by 2 bases; unmatched bases: 6. This CDR3 has 15 residues. Germline CDR1 reads MNHEY; CDR2 reads SVGAGI.

The chain has TRBV19 and TRBJ2-7, with D possibly TRBD1 on 5 matching bases. The CDR3 is 12 amino acids. CDR1 is LNHDA, CDR2 SQIVND, per germline (reference sequence). V gave up 9 bases and J gave up 2 bases, with 11 bases separating them. This chain's CDR3 is CASGPGTYEQYF. The CDR3, as DNA: TGTGCCAGCGGCCCAGGGACCTACGAGCAGTACTTC.

This clone was seen a few times. V usage is TRBV27 and J usage is TRBJ1-6; 9 bases fit TRBD1. Germline CDR1 and CDR2: MNHEY and SMNVEV (reference sequence). With V trimmed by 6 bases and J by 9 bases, 6 bases remained unmatched. The CDR3 loop spans 14 amino acids. The CDR3 loop is CASRETGGLSPLHF. The CDR3 region has the DNA TGTGCCAGCAGGGAAACAGGGGGCCTTTCACCCCTCCACTTT.

CDR3 coding DNA: TGTGCCAGCAGCTCCGGGGTCACCATATATTTT. Residues: CASSSGVTIYF. The chain joins TRBV7-2 to TRBJ1-3; the D is unclear. The CDR3 runs 11 residues. Germline V gene data show CDR1 as SGHTA and CDR2 as FQGNSA. V lost 4 bases to trimming and J lost 9 bases, with 7 bases between them.

The rearrangement uses TRBV4-1 and TRBJ1-2; the D gene is possibly TRBD1 (5 bases). The germline gives CDR1 MGHRA, CDR2 YSYEKL. V was shortened by 0 bases and J by 4 bases, with 15 bases between the two germline ends. The CDR3 runs 16 residues. The CDR3 is CASSQDFLQGPYGYTF. The CDR3 coding sequence is TGCGCCAGCAGCCAAGATTTTTTGCAGGGCCCCTATGGCTACACCTTC.

This chain uses TRBV3-1 (or the pseudogene TRBV3-2) with TRBJ2-4; 8 bases are shared with TRBD2. The V and J ends lost 7 bases and 7 bases, in that order; junction bases with no gene match: 9. Germline CDR1 is LGHDT and CDR2 is YNNKEL (reference sequence). There are 14 residues in the CDR3. The CDR3 region is CASTLGGAWNIQYF. DNA of the CDR3: TGTGCCAGCACCCTCGGGGGGGCTTGGAACATTCAGTACTTC.

The V call is TRBV6-5, the J call TRBJ2-2; TRBD1 matches at 7 bases. Per the germline V gene, CDR1 is MNHEY and CDR2 is SVGAGI. V shed 8 bases, J shed 1 base, and the junction held 4 bases outside the gene matches. The CDR3 has 14 residues. Here the CDR3 reads CASGGQKNTGELFF. The CDR3 DNA follows: TGTGCCAGCGGGGGACAGAAGAACACCGGGGAGCTGTTTTTT.

This chain joins TRBV7-2 and TRBJ1-1; TRBD1 matches at 8 bases. This CDR3 has 15 amino acids. The V gene's germline CDR1 is SGHTA and CDR2 FQGNSA. J lost 4 bases, V lost 4 bases, and 8 bases had no gene match. The CDR3 DNA is TGTGCCAGCAGCTCACCGGACAGGGCAGGCACTGAAGCTTTCTTT. Encoded protein: CASSSPDRAGTEAFF.

The rearrangement uses TRBV6-6 and TRBJ2-1; a possible D gene is TRBD1 (6 bases). The ends were cut back, 6 bases at V and 2 bases at J, with 14 bases in the middle. The CDR3 length is 15 residues. The V gene's germline CDR1 is MNHNY and CDR2 SVGAGI (reference sequence). CDR3 region: CASRFDRPPYNEQFF. The CDR3 nucleotides read TGTGCCAGCAGGTTTGACAGGCCTCCCTACAATGAGCAGTTCTTC.

This chain links TRBV18 with TRBJ2-7; D possibly corresponds to TRBD2 (5 bases). CDR3 length: 15 residues. V lost 1 base and J 2 bases, leaving 12 bases between the germline ends. CDR1 is KGHSH and CDR2 is LQKENI in the germline V gene. CDR3 region: CASSPQRGPTYEQYF. The CDR3 nucleotides are TGTGCCAGCTCACCACAAAGAGGGCCCACCTACGAGCAGTACTTC.

This clone has only a few counts. The rearrangement uses TRBV5-1 and TRBJ2-1, with a weak D call TRBD1 (5 bases). The CDR3 covers 15 residues. V gave up 0 bases and J gave up 1 base, with 8 bases separating them. The germline V gene has CDR1 SGHRS and CDR2 YFSETQ. The DNA for the CDR3 is TGCGCCAGCAGCTTGGAGGCAGGGTCCTACAATGAGCAGTTCTTC. Protein sequence: CASSLEAGSYNEQFF.

The gene calls are TRBV6-5 and TRBJ1-3; 7 bases map to TRBD1. Germline V gene lookup returns CDR1 MNHEY and CDR2 SVGAGI. CDR3 size: 15 residues. The J segment lost 3 bases and the V segment lost 7 bases, leaving 9 bases of the junction unmatched. For the CDR3, the DNA is TGTGCCAGCACCCGACAGGGAGGTTATGGAAACACCATATATTTT. This codes for CASTRQGGYGNTIYF.

The chain employs TRBV19 and TRBJ2-7, with 8 positions matching TRBD1. Germline assignment: CDR1 LNHDA and CDR2 SQIVND (reference sequence). The J segment lost 1 base and the V segment lost 5 bases, leaving 7 bases of the junction unmatched. The CDR3 has 15 amino acids. The CDR3 spells CASSFGTGNSYEQYF. DNA of the CDR3: TGTGCCAGTAGTTTCGGGACAGGTAATTCCTACGAGCAGTACTTC.